The source of this T cell receptor beta chain is a study of shared clonotypes between healthy human individuals. Study context: The study used three CD4 naive, three CD4 memory, two CD8 naive and one CD8 memory plate per donor.

Per sorted-subset replicate PCR, input was 150 to 250 ng DNA, representing about 30,000 T cell genomes. Sequenced by immunoSEQ multiplex PCR; TCRdb stores in-frame clones only, minus some. Of roughly 2.2 million clones detected, roughly 90% appear once; the ten largest clones hold 0.37%. Investigators divided CD4+ cells into CD45RA+ naive and CD45RA-negative memory subsets. Per the germline V gene, CDR1 is SGHAT and CDR2 is FQNNGV. V was pared by 5 bases and J by 5 bases, with 8 bases of the junction left unmatched. There are 14 residues in the CDR3. The chain is built from TRBV11-2 and TRBJ2-5; 7 positions match TRBD1. The specimen was naive CD4+ T cells from PBMCs. Described subset: CD45RA+ positively selected. The sequence was obtained from a man younger than 30 in good health. Some clones in this sample may be carry-over from other donors' samples. The CDR3 DNA is TGTGCCAGCAGCCTAGGGACAGCGTGGGAGACCCAGTACTTC. It is translated as CASSLGTAWETQYF.